Described below is a single T cell receptor beta chain sequence and its context. The data were produced by immunoSEQ multiplex PCR, yet TCRdb's version contains in-frame clones alone and is incomplete. The repertoire includes some 100,000 clones, around 92% of them detected once, and around 5% sits in the top ten. The data derive from a study of blood T cell repertoires in COVID-19. On the study more broadly: The United States, Italy and Spain supplied acute and convalescent COVID-19 samples.

From germline, CDR1 is SGHTA and CDR2 FQGNSA. The CDR3 runs 12 residues. V lost 1 base to trimming and J lost 4 bases, with 5 bases between them. This sequence was found in a man in his fifties with active COVID-19. Sequencing was carried out using peripheral blood. V is TRBV7-2 and J is TRBJ2-7; no firm D call. The CDR3 sequence is CASSLVPYEQYF. The CDR3 bases are TGTGCCAGCAGCTTAGTCCCGTACGAGCAGTACTTC.